This entry is about one T cell receptor (beta chain). As yet, its antigen is unknown. The sample belongs to a study of beta chain features in type 1 diabetes. The sequenced template was cDNA made from the entire isolated RNA. Produced via immunoSEQ multiplex PCR; TCRdb's table is partial and in-frame only. Here the sample spans 500,000 to 850,000 clones, roughly an eighth being singletons. Only one heparinised blood draw was taken per donor, and its volume averaged about 120 mL. Whole-study findings and limits: For TCRB rearrangement, an influence of HLA type remained unresolved here. A possible short-template PCR bias applies equally to patients and controls. Type 1 diabetes patients had TCRB CDR3s that were shorter (moderately but significantly so) in all four CD4+ subsets.

Germline V gene lookup returns CDR1 MNHEY and CDR2 SVGAGI. V shed 2 bases, J shed 7 bases, and the junction held 9 bases outside the gene matches. The CDR3 has 16 residues. Sequencing was performed on naive CD4+ T cells from blood. The receptor was isolated from a man aged 18 to 30 with type 1 diabetes. This rearrangement joins TRBV6-5 to TRBJ2-3, with 10 nucleotides matching TRBD2. CDR3: CASSYSGASGGYTQYF. Written as DNA, the CDR3 is TGTGCCAGCAGTTACAGCGGGGCTAGCGGGGGCTATACGCAGTATTTT.